The 10 T cell receptor beta chains presented below share a single source sample, sequenced in a study of blood T cell repertoires in COVID-19. The method was immunoSEQ multiplex PCR; TCRdb's version includes in-frame clones alone and lacks a portion of them. Among tens of thousands of clones listed, 90% were seen once. Sequenced sample: peripheral blood. The receptor set was obtained from a man between 50 and 59 years old with acute or convalescent COVID-19.

V gene TRBV30 combines with J gene TRBJ1-5; D might be TRBD1 (5 bases). The CDR3 loop spans 13 amino acids. The germline V gene encodes CDR1 GTSNPN and CDR2 SVGIG (reference sequence). V lost 2 bases and J lost 4, with 9 bases in between. CDR3 nucleotide sequence: TGTGCCTGGAGTAGACAGAGTAATCAGCCCCAGCATTTT. This codes for CAWSRQSNQPQHF. Using reference TRBV30 and TRBJ1-5 for the parts outside the CDR3, the full variable domain is SQTIHQWPATLVQPVGSPLSLECTVEGTSNPNLYWYRQAAGRGLQLLFYSVGIGQISSEVPQNLSASRPQDRQFILSSKKLLLSDSGFYLCAWSRQSNQPQHFGDGTRLSIL.

This chain uses TRBV3-1 (or the pseudogene TRBV3-2) with TRBJ1-5; weak D call: TRBD1 (6 bases). V dropped 0 bases and J dropped 4 bases, with 13 bases sitting between them. Germline V gene data show CDR1 as LGHDT and CDR2 as YNNKEL (reference sequence). The CDR3 is 16 residues long. CDR3 region: CASSQDSTGPNQPQHF. Here the CDR3 DNA reads TGTGCCAGCAGCCAAGATAGCACAGGGCCTAATCAGCCCCAGCATTTT.

The rearrangement links TRBV6-5 to TRBJ1-1, with D maybe TRBD1 (6 bases). This CDR3 spans 13 amino acids. The germline V gene has CDR1 MNHEY and CDR2 SVGAGI. Trimming removed 5 bases at V and 3 bases at J, with 10 bases between. CDR3 residues: CASSRQADTEAFF. The CDR3 region has the DNA TGTGCCAGCAGTAGACAGGCGGACACTGAAGCTTTCTTT.

J is TRBJ2-7 and V is TRBV13; 9 positions match TRBD2. V was pared by 5 bases and J by 6 bases, with 17 bases of the junction left unmatched. This CDR3 contains 17 residues. The germline V gene has CDR1 PRHDT and CDR2 FYEKMQ (reference sequence). CDR3 region: CASSPLAGVGGGLEQYF. CDR3 coding DNA: TGTGCCAGCAGCCCCTTAGCGGGAGTAGGCGGGGGGCTCGAGCAGTACTTC.

J is TRBJ2-7 and V is TRBV12-5, with TRBD2 identical over 9 bases. In germline, CDR1 is LGHNT, CDR2 FRNRAP. The CDR3 spans 12 residues. The CDR3 loop reads CAIAGGVYEQYV. In nucleotides, the CDR3 is TGTGCCATTGCGGGGGGGGTTTACGAGCAGTACGTC.

V gene TRBV3-1 (or the pseudogene TRBV3-2) combines with J gene TRBJ2-3; 11 nucleotides align to TRBD1. The CDR3 covers 17 residues. The V segment lost 4 bases and the J segment 6 bases; nucleotides outside the gene matches: 12. Germline CDR1 reads LGHDT; CDR2 reads YNNKEL (reference sequence). This chain's CDR3 is CASSRGRDRGSMDTQYF. The DNA of the CDR3 is TGTGCCAGCAGCCGAGGCCGGGACAGGGGGTCTATGGATACGCAGTATTTT.

This chain connects TRBV5-6 to TRBJ2-5, with 7 bases that match TRBD1. V gave up 1 base and J gave up 5 bases; unmatched junction bases: 8. Germline CDR1 SGHDT, CDR2 YYEEEE. The CDR3 runs 15 residues. CDR3 sequence (DNA): TGTGCCAGCAGCTTGTTTACAGGGGTTGGGGAGACCCAGTACTTC. It yields the protein CASSLFTGVGETQYF. The full variable domain, in which reference TRBV5-6 and TRBJ2-5 provide the parts outside the CDR3, is DAGVTQSPTHLIKTRGQQVTLRCSPKSGHDTVSWYQQALGQGPQFIFQYYEEEERQRGNFPDRFSGHQFPNYSSELNVNALLLGDSALYLCASSLFTGVGETQYFGPGTRLLVL.

The chain is built from TRBV6-5 and TRBJ1-1, with TRBD1 matching over 12 bases. Germline V gives CDR1 MNHEY, CDR2 SVGAGI. The length of the CDR3 is 15 residues. Unmatched junction bases numbered 5, after V lost 6 bases and J lost 3 bases. Here the CDR3 reads CASRGQGARHTEAFF. CDR3 in DNA: TGTGCCAGCAGGGGACAGGGGGCGCGTCACACTGAAGCTTTCTTT.

This clone came up a few times. This rearrangement joins TRBV9 to TRBJ2-1; TRBD1 agrees at 8 bases. The ends lost 4 bases at V and 7 bases at J; junction bases unmatched: 7. Per germline, CDR1 SGDLS and CDR2 YYNGEE. The CDR3 spans 14 residues. In DNA, the CDR3 is TGTGCCAGCAGCTTAAGGACAGGGTGGAATGAGCAGTTCTTC. This sequence encodes CASSLRTGWNEQFF.

The chain joins TRBV11-1 to TRBJ2-2; 11 bases map to TRBD2. CDR1 is SGHAT, CDR2 FQDESV, per germline (reference sequence). After removal of 5 bases from V and 8 bases from J, the junction contained 7 bases not matched to a gene. The CDR3 extends over 15 amino acids. The CDR3 DNA reads as TGTGCCAGCAGCCTGGGACTAGCGGTAGGAGGGGAGCTGTTTTTT. Residues: CASSLGLAVGGELFF.